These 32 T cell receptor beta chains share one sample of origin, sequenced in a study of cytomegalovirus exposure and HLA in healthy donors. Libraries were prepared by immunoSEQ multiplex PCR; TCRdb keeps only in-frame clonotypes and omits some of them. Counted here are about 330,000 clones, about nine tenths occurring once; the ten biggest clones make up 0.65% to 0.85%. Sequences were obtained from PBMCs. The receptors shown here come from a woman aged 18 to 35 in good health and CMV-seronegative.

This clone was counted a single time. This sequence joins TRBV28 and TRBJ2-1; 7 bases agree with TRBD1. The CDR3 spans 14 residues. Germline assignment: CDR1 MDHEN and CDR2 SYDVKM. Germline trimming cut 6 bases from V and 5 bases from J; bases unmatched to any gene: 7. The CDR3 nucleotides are TGTGCCAGCAGGAACCTGGGACAGAACAATGAGCAGTTCTTC. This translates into CASRNLGQNNEQFF.

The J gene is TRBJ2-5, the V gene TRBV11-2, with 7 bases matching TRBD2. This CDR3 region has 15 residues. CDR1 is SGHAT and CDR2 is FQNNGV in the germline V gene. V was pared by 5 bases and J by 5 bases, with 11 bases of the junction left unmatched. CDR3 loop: CASSRILTSIETQYF. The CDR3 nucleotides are TGTGCCAGCAGCCGAATCCTGACTAGCATCGAGACCCAGTACTTC.

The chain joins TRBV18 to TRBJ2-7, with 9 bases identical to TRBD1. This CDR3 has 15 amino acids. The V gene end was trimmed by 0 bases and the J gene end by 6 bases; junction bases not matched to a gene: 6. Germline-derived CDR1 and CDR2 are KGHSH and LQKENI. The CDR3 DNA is TGTGCCAGCTCACCACCTTCACAGGGGGCTTTCGAGCAGTACTTC. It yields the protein CASSPPSQGAFEQYF.

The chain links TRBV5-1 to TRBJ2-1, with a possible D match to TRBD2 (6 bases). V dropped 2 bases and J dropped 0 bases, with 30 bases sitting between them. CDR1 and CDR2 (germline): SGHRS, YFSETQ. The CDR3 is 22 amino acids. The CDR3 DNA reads TGCGCCAGCAGCTTTTCGTTTAAAGACTGGACGGGAGTCCTCTCCTCCTACAATGAGCAGTTCTTC. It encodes CASSFSFKDWTGVLSSYNEQFF. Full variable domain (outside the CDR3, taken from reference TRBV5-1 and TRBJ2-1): KAGVTQTPRYLIKTRGQQVTLSCSPISGHRSVSWYQQTPGQGLQFLFEYFSETQRNKGNFPGRFSGRQFSNSRSEMNVSTLELGDSALYLCASSFSFKDWTGVLSSYNEQFFGPGTRLTVL.

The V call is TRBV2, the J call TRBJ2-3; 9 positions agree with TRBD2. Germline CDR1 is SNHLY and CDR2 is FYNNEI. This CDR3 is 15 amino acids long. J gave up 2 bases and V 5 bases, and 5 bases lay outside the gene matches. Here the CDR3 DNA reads TGTGCCAGCAGTCCGACTAGCGGATTCACAGATACGCAGTATTTT. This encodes CASSPTSGFTDTQYF.

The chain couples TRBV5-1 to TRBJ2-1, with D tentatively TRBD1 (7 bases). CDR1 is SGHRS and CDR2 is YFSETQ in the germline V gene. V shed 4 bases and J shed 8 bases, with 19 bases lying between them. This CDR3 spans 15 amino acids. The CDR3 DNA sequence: TGCGCCAGCAGCCGTGTGGGACAGAGGGGGGATGAGCAGTTCTTC. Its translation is CASSRVGQRGDEQFF.

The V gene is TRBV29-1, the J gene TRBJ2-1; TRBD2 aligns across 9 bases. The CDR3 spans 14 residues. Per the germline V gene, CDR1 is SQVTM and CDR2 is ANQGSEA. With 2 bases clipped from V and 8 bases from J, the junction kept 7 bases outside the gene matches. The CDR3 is CSVERLAGRDEQFF. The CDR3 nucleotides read TGCAGCGTTGAACGGCTAGCGGGACGGGATGAGCAGTTCTTC.

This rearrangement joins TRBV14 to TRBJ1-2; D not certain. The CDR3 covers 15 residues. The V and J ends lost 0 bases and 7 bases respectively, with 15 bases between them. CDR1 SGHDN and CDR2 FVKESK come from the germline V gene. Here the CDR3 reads CASSQDGEVLAGYTF. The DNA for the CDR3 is TGTGCCAGCAGCCAAGACGGGGAGGTCCTCGCTGGCTACACCTTC.

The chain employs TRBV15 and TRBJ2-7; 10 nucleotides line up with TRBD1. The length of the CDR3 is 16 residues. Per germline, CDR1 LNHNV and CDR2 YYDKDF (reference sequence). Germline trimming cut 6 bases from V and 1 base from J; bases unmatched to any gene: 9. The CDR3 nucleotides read TGTGCCACCAGAACTAAGCCGGGACAGGGGTCCTACGAGCAGTACTTC. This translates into CATRTKPGQGSYEQYF.

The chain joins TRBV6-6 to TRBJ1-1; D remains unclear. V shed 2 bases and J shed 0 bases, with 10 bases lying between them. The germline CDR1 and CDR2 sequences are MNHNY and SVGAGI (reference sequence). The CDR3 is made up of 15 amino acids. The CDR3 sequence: CASSYGLSLNTEAFF. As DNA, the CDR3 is TGTGCCAGCAGTTACGGTTTAAGCTTGAACACTGAAGCTTTCTTT.

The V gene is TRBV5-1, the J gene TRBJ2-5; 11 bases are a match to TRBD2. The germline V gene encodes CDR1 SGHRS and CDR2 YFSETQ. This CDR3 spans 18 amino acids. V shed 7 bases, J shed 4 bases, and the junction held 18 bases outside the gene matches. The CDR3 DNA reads TGCGCCAGCCGACGACAACTACCCCTAACTAGCGGGAGAGAGACCCAGTACTTC. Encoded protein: CASRRQLPLTSGRETQYF.

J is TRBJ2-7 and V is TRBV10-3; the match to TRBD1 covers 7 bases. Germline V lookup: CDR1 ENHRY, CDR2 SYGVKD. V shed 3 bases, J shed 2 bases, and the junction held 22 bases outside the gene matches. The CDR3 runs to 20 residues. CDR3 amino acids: CAISDLKTGKGASGAYEQYF. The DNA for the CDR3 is TGTGCCATCAGTGACCTCAAGACAGGGAAGGGTGCTAGTGGGGCCTACGAGCAGTACTTC.

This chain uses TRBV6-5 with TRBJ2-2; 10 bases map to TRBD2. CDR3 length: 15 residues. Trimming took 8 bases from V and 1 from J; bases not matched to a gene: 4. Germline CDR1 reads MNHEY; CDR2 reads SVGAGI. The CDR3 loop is CASHIAGGNTGELFF. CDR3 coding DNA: TGTGCCAGCCACATAGCGGGAGGGAACACCGGGGAGCTGTTTTTT.

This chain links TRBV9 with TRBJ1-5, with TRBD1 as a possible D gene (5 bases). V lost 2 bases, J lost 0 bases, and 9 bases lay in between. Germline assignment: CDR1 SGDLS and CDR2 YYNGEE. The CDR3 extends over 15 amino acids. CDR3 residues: CASSVGGDSNQPQHF. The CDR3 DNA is TGTGCCAGCAGCGTTGGGGGGGATAGCAATCAGCCCCAGCATTTT. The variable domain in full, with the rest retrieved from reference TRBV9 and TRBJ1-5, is DSGVTQTPKHLITATGQRVTLRCSPRSGDLSVYWYQQSLDQGLQFLIQYYNGEERAKGNILERFSAQQFPDLHSELNLSSLELGDSALYFCASSVGGDSNQPQHFGDGTRLSIL.

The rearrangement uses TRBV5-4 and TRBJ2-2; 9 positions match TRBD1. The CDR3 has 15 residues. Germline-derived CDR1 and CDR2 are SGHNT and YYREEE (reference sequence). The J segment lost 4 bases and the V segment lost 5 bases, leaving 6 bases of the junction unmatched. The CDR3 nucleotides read TGTGCCAGCAGTACGGACAGGGGTGTCACCGGGGAGCTGTTTTTT. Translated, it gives CASSTDRGVTGELFF.

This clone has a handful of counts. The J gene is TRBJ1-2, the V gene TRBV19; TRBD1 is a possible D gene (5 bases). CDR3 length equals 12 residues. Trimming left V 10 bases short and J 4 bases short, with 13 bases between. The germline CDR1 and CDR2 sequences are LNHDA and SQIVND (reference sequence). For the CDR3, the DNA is TGTGCCACAGGGAAGGGTGGCTATGGCTACACCTTC. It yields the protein CATGKGGYGYTF.

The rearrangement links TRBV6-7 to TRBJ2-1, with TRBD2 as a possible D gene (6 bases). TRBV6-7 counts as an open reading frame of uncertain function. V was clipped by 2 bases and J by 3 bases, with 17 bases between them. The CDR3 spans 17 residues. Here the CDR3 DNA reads TGTGCCAGCAGTTACCAGTGCGGCGGGAAGTTCTACAATGAGCAGTTCTTC. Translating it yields CASSYQCGGKFYNEQFF.

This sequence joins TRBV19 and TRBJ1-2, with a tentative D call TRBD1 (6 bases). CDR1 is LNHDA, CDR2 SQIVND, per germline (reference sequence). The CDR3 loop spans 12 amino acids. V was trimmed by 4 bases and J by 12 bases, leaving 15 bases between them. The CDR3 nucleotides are TGTGCCAGTAGTACCGCGTCGAGGGACAACACCTTC. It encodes CASSTASRDNTF.

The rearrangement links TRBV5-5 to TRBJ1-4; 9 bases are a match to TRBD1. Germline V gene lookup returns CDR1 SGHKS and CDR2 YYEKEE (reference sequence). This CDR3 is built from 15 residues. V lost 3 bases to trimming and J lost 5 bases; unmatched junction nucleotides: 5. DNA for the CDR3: TGTGCCAGCAGCTCGGAGGGACAGGGCAATGAAAAACTGTTTTTT. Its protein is CASSSEGQGNEKLFF.

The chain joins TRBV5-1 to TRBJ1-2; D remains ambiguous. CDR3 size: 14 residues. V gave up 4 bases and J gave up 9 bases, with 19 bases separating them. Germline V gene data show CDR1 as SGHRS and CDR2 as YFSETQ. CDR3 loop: CASSATSGGLSYTF. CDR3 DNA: TGCGCCAGCAGCGCAACTTCGGGAGGGTTGAGCTACACCTTC.

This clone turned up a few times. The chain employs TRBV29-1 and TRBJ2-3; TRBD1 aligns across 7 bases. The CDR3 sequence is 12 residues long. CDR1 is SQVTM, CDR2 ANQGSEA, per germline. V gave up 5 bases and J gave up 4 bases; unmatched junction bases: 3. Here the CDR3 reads CSVSTGSDTQYF. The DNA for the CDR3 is TGCAGCGTTTCGACAGGGTCAGATACGCAGTATTTT.

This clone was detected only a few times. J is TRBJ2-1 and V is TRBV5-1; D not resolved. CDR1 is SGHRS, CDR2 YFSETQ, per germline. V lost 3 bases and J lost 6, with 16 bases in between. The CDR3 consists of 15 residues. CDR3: CASSSGPRVPNEQFF. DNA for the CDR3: TGCGCCAGCAGCTCGGGTCCCCGGGTTCCCAATGAGCAGTTCTTC.

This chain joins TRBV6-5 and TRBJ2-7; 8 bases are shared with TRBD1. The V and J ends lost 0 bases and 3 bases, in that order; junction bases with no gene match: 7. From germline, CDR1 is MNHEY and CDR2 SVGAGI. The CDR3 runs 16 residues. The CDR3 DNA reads TGTGCCAGCAGTTACTCTGGGACAGGCTACATCTACGAGCAGTACTTC. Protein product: CASSYSGTGYIYEQYF.

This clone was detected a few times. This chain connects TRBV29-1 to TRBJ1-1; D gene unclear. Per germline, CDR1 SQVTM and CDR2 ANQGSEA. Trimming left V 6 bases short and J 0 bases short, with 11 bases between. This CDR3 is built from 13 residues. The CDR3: CSVALKMNTEAFF. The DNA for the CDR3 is TGCAGCGTAGCACTAAAGATGAACACTGAAGCTTTCTTT. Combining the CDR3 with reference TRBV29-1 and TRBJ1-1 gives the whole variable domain SAVISQKPSRDICQRGTSLTIQCQVDSQVTMMFWYRQQPGQSLTLIATANQGSEATYESGFVIDKFPISRPNLTFSTLTVSNMSPEDSSIYLCSVALKMNTEAFFGQGTRLTVV.

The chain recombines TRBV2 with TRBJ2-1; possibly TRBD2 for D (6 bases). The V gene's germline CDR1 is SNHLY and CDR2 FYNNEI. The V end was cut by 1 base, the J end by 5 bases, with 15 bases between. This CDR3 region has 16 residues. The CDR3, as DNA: TGTGCCAGCAGTGAAGAGACAGTGGGGGGAAACAATGAGCAGTTCTTC. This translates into CASSEETVGGNNEQFF.

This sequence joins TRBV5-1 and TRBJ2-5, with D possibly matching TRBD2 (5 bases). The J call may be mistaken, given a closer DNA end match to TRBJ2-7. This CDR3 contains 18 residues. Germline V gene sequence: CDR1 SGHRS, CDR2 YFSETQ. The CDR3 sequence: CASSLVGSSGTSSYEQYF. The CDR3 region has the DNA TGCGCCAGCAGCTTGGTGGGTAGCTCGGGAACGAGCTCCTACGAGCAGTACTTC.

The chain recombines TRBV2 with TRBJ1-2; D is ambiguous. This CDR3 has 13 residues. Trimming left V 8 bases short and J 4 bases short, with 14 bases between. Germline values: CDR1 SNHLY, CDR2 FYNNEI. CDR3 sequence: CASGDLPAYGYTF. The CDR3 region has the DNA TGTGCCAGCGGAGACCTTCCGGCCTATGGCTACACCTTC.

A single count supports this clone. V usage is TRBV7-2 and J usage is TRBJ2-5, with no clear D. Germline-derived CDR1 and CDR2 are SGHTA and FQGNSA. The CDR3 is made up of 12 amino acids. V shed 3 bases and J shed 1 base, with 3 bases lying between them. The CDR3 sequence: CASSLAQETQYF. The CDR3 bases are TGTGCCAGCAGCTTGGCCCAAGAGACCCAGTACTTC.

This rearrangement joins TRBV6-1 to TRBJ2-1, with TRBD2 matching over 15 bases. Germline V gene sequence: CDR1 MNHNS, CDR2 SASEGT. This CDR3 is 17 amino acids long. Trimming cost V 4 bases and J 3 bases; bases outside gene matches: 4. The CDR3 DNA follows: TGTGCCAGCAGTGCCTGGACTAGCGGGAGGGTCTACAATGAGCAGTTCTTC. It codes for CASSAWTSGRVYNEQFF.

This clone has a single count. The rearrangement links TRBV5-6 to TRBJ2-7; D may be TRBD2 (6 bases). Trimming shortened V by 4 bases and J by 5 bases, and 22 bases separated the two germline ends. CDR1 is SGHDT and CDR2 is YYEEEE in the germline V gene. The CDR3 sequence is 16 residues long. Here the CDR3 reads CASSLPDGGKGHEQYF. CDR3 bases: TGTGCCAGCAGCCTCCCCGATGGCGGGAAGGGCCACGAGCAGTACTTC.

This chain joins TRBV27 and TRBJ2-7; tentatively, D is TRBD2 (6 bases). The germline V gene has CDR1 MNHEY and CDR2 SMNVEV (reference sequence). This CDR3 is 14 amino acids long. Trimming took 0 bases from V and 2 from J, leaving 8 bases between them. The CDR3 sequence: CASSLSPGAYEQYF. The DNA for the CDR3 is TGTGCCAGCAGTTTATCGCCGGGGGCCTACGAGCAGTACTTC.

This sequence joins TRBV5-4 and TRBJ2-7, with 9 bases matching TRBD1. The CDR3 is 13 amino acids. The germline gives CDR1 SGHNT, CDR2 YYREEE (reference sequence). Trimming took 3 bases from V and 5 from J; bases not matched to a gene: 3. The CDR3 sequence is CASSSGQGDEQYF. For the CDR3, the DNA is TGTGCCAGCAGCTCGGGACAGGGAGACGAGCAGTACTTC.